Each of the 24 T cell receptor beta chains below was sequenced from the same sample in a study of blood T cell repertoires in COVID-19. Clones were read by immunoSEQ multiplex PCR, and TCRdb kept only the in-frame ones, dropping some. The data hold some 99,000 clones, with approximately 84% observed a single time. The source material was peripheral blood. The origin of the receptors is a woman of 80 years or more with acute or convalescent COVID-19.

In this sample, this clone turned up a few times. Here the CDR3 DNA reads TGTGCCAGCAGCAAACGCGAGAACACTGAAGCTTTCTTT. Protein product: CASSKRENTEAFF. The V gene is TRBV3-1 (or the pseudogene TRBV3-2), the J gene TRBJ1-1; D is ambiguous. In germline, CDR1 is LGHDT, CDR2 YNNKEL (reference sequence). This CDR3 region has 13 residues. Trimming removed 5 bases from V and 1 base from J, with 8 bases in between.

This clone was seen a handful of times. The CDR3 sequence is CASSPTLDRNKLLFF. CDR3 sequence (DNA): TGTGCCAGCAGTCCCACCCTGGACAGGAATAAATTACTGTTTTTT. The V and J genes are TRBV27 and TRBJ1-4, with 7 bases identical to TRBD1. Per germline, CDR1 MNHEY and CDR2 SMNVEV (reference sequence). The CDR3 consists of 15 residues. With V trimmed by 5 bases and J by 13 bases, 16 bases remained unmatched.

The gene calls are TRBV5-8 and TRBJ2-1; D ambiguous. Deletions cut 1 base from V and 0 bases from J, with 8 bases between. From germline, CDR1 is SGHTS and CDR2 YDEGEE. The CDR3 totals 15 residues. CDR3 sequence (DNA): TGTGCCAGCAGCTTGCTCCTAGTCTCCTACAATGAGCAGTTCTTC. Amino acids: CASSLLLVSYNEQFF.

This clone came up a few times. This chain joins TRBV2 and TRBJ1-5; a possible D gene is TRBD1 (5 bases). The V end lost 5 bases, the J end lost 1 base, and 12 bases lay between the germline ends. The germline V gene encodes CDR1 SNHLY and CDR2 FYNNEI. The CDR3 consists of 15 residues. DNA for the CDR3: TGTGCCAGCAGTCTGGGAGGGGCCAGCAATCAGCCCCAGCATTTT. Protein: CASSLGGASNQPQHF.

The V gene is TRBV27, the J gene TRBJ2-1; a possible D gene is TRBD1 (6 bases). The CDR3 spans 15 residues. The germline V gene has CDR1 MNHEY and CDR2 SMNVEV (reference sequence). Trimming stripped 6 bases from V and 6 bases from J, with 18 bases between. This CDR3 reads CASSSQGPRVNEQFF. The CDR3 DNA reads as TGTGCCAGCAGCTCTCAGGGGCCCCGAGTCAATGAGCAGTTCTTC.

The sample holds a few counts of this clone. The V call is TRBV5-5, the J call TRBJ1-6; the D is unclear. CDR1 and CDR2 from the germline V gene are SGHKS and YYEKEE (reference sequence). This CDR3 has 12 amino acids. The V end lost 4 bases, the J end lost 12 bases, and 11 bases lay between the germline ends. In DNA form, the CDR3 reads TGTGCCAGCAGCCCGGATGGAGGACCCCTCCACTTT. This encodes CASSPDGGPLHF. Full variable domain (missing parts from reference TRBV5-5 and TRBJ1-6): DAGVTQSPTHLIKTRGQQVTLRCSPISGHKSVSWYQQVLGQGPQFIFQYYEKEERGRGNFPDRFSARQFPNYSSELNVNALLLGDSALYLCASSPDGGPLHFGNGTRLTVT.

The rearrangement uses TRBV19 and TRBJ1-6, with 7 positions matching TRBD1. After removal of 6 bases from V and 4 bases from J, the junction contained 3 bases not matched to a gene. The CDR3 consists of 14 residues. CDR1 LNHDA and CDR2 SQIVND come from the germline V gene (reference sequence). The CDR3 loop reads CASSPGGYNSPLHF. The CDR3 DNA reads as TGTGCCAGTAGCCCAGGGGGGTATAATTCACCCCTCCACTTT.

The chain links TRBV6-6 to TRBJ2-7; D remains ambiguous. V was trimmed by 0 bases and J by 3 bases, leaving 6 bases between them. This CDR3 has 13 amino acids. Germline V CDR1 and CDR2: MNHNY, SVGAGI (reference sequence). CDR3 DNA sequence: TGTGCCAGCAGTTACTCCGAGAACTACGAGCAGTACTTC. Encoded protein: CASSYSENYEQYF.

The chain carries TRBV7-9 and TRBJ2-5; 8 bases are shared with TRBD1. The CDR3 runs 15 residues. Per germline, CDR1 SEHNR and CDR2 FQNEAQ (reference sequence). Trimming at V came to 5 bases and at J to 3 bases, leaving 8 bases not matched to a gene. CDR3 loop: CASSPSRGREETQYF. The CDR3 nucleotides read TGTGCCAGCAGCCCTAGCAGGGGGCGCGAAGAGACCCAGTACTTC.

The rearrangement links TRBV4-3 to TRBJ1-6; no firm D call. V was pared by 2 bases and J by 10 bases, with 9 bases between. Looked up from germline, CDR1 is LGHNA and CDR2 is YSLEER. The CDR3 loop spans 13 amino acids. Here the CDR3 DNA reads TGCGCCAGCAGCCAAAGGCCGGGGTCACCCCTCCACTTT. This encodes CASSQRPGSPLHF.

The chain uses TRBV10-3 and TRBJ1-5; D is unresolved. This CDR3 is 13 amino acids long. Trimming took 3 bases from V and 6 from J, leaving 9 bases between them. Per the germline V gene, CDR1 is ENHRY and CDR2 is SYGVKD. The CDR3 coding sequence is TGTGCCATCAGTGAAAGCCGGGGTCAGCCCCAGCATTTT. Amino acid sequence: CAISESRGQPQHF.

A single count supports this clone. The chain is built from TRBV29-1 and TRBJ2-3; D is possibly TRBD2 (5 bases). CDR1 is SQVTM, CDR2 ANQGSEA, per germline. This CDR3 contains 12 residues. The V gene lost 3 bases and the J gene lost 4 bases, with 8 bases spanning the gap. CDR3 sequence reads: CSVDYGADTQYF. The CDR3 bases are TGCAGCGTTGATTACGGGGCAGATACGCAGTATTTT.

This sequence joins TRBV28 and TRBJ1-6; 7 nucleotides line up with TRBD1. Germline loops: CDR1 MDHEN, CDR2 SYDVKM. The CDR3 is made up of 14 amino acids. Losses at the gene ends were 5 bases for V and 7 bases for J; bases not matched to a gene: 5. In DNA form, the CDR3 reads TGTGCCAGCAGTCCCGGGACAGCGAATTCACCCCTCCACTTT. This encodes CASSPGTANSPLHF.

This clone was detected a few times. The chain joins TRBV6-6 to TRBJ1-2; D gene ambiguous. The CDR3 has 11 residues. Germline-derived CDR1 and CDR2 are MNHNY and SVGAGI (reference sequence). V lost 8 bases, J lost 3 bases, and 7 bases lay in between. The CDR3 loop reads CASLRDYGYTF. DNA of the CDR3: TGTGCCAGCCTCCGGGACTATGGCTACACCTTC.

This clone was observed a few times. V is TRBV19 and J is TRBJ1-5; D is possibly TRBD1 (6 bases). V was pared by 7 bases and J by 5 bases, with 12 bases between. CDR3 length: 13 residues. Germline-derived CDR1 and CDR2 are LNHDA and SQIVND (reference sequence). CDR3 amino acids: CASKGQLDQPQHF. The CDR3 DNA is TGTGCCAGTAAAGGACAGCTTGATCAGCCCCAGCATTTT.

V usage is TRBV3-1 (or the pseudogene TRBV3-2) and J usage is TRBJ2-7, with 8 positions matching TRBD1. CDR1 LGHDT and CDR2 YNNKEL come from the germline V gene (reference sequence). With V trimmed by 1 base and J by 0 bases, 5 bases remained unmatched. CDR3 length: 16 amino acids. CDR3 loop: CASSQVRQGHSYEQYV. In nucleotides, the CDR3 is TGTGCCAGCAGCCAAGTTAGACAGGGGCACTCCTACGAGCAGTACGTC.

This rearrangement joins TRBV10-3 to TRBJ1-6; 9 bases agree with TRBD1. The CDR3 covers 17 residues. The germline CDR1 and CDR2 sequences are ENHRY and SYGVKD. Losses at the gene ends were 0 bases for V and 7 bases for J; bases not matched to a gene: 7. The CDR3 protein is CAISESIGQGKNSPLHF. The DNA for the CDR3 is TGTGCCATCAGTGAGTCGATTGGACAGGGGAAGAATTCACCCCTCCACTTT.

The chain couples TRBV11-3 to TRBJ1-1, with D unclear. Germline assignment: CDR1 SGHNT and CDR2 YENEEA. The CDR3 is made up of 13 amino acids. The V gene lost 2 bases and the J gene lost 1 base, with 5 bases spanning the gap. The CDR3 region has the DNA TGTGCCAGCAGCTTAAATAGGAACACTGAAGCTTTCTTT. Translating it yields CASSLNRNTEAFF.

The rearrangement joins TRBV6-2 or TRBV6-3 to TRBJ2-1; 7 positions agree with TRBD2. CDR3 length equals 14 residues. The V and J ends lost 5 bases and 5 bases, in that order; junction bases with no gene match: 6. Germline loops: CDR1 MNHEY, CDR2 SVGEGT. CDR3 nucleotides: TGTGCCAGCAGTCCCGGGGGGACCAACAATGAGCAGTTCTTC. This gives the protein CASSPGGTNNEQFF.

This chain uses TRBV29-1 with TRBJ2-5, with D possibly matching TRBD1 (8 bases). Germline V gives CDR1 SQVTM, CDR2 ANQGSEA. Trimming took off 3 bases at V and 2 bases at J, with 13 bases between the two ends. The CDR3 covers 14 residues. In DNA, the CDR3 is TGCAGCGTTGACGGGGGGACAGGTCAAGAGACCCAGTACTTC. Its protein product is CSVDGGTGQETQYF.

The V and J genes are TRBV7-2 and TRBJ1-5, with D maybe TRBD1 (5 bases). The CDR3 contains 15 residues. Germline loops: CDR1 SGHTA, CDR2 FQGNSA. V was pared by 1 base and J by 3 bases, with 10 bases between. This CDR3 is CASSLVTGSNQPQHF. The CDR3 nucleotides read TGTGCCAGCAGCTTAGTTACAGGATCCAATCAGCCCCAGCATTTT. The whole variable domain, remainder taken from reference TRBV7-2 and TRBJ1-5, is GAGVSQSPSNKVTEKGKDVELRCDPISGHTALYWYRQSLGQGLEFLIYFQGNSAPDKSGLPSDRFSAERTGGSVSTLTIQRTQQEDSAVYLCASSLVTGSNQPQHFGDGTRLSIL.

The chain couples TRBV4-2 to TRBJ2-7; 8 nucleotides line up with TRBD2. The junction had 7 bases not matched to a gene; V was cut back by 0 bases and J by 3 bases. This CDR3 contains 16 residues. CDR1 is LGHNA, CDR2 YNFKEQ, per germline. The CDR3 sequence: CASSQDGTSGLYEQYF. In DNA, the CDR3 is TGTGCCAGCAGCCAAGATGGAACTAGCGGCCTCTACGAGCAGTACTTC.

The chain uses TRBV6-4 and TRBJ1-1; 10 bases line up with TRBD1. CDR3 length: 15 residues. J was trimmed by 2 bases and V by 6 bases; bases with no gene match: 6. The germline CDR1 and CDR2 sequences are MRHNA and SNTAGT. CDR3 coding DNA: TGTGCCAGCAGGCGGACAGGGGGATCTAACACTGAAGCTTTCTTT. Residues: CASRRTGGSNTEAFF.

The chain joins TRBV19 to TRBJ2-5; no clear D. This CDR3 region has 13 residues. The germline V gene has CDR1 LNHDA and CDR2 SQIVND (reference sequence). The germline V and J ends were trimmed by 2 bases and 0 bases, with 4 bases remaining between them. The CDR3 nucleotides are TGTGCCAGTAGTATACGGGACCAAGAGACCCAGTACTTC. As protein: CASSIRDQETQYF. The whole variable domain, remainder taken from reference TRBV19 and TRBJ2-5, is DGGITQSPKYLFRKEGQNVTLSCEQNLNHDAMYWYRQDPGQGLRLIYYSQIVNDFQKGDIAEGYSVSREKKESFPLTVTSAQKNPTAFYLCASSIRDQETQYFGPGTRLLVL.